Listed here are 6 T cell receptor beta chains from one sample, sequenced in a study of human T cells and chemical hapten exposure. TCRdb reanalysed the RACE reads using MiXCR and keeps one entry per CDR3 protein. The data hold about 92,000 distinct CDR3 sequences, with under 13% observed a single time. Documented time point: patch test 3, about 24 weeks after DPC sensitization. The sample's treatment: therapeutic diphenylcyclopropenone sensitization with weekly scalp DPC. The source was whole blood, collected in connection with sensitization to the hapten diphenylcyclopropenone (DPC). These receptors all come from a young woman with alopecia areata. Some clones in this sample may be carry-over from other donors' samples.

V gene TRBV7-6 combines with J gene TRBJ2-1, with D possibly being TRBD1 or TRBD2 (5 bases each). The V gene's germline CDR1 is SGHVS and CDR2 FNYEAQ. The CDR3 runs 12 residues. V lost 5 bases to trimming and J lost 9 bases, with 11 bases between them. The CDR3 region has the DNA TGTGCCAGCAGCGTCACGGGGCGTGAGCAGTTCTTC. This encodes CASSVTGREQFF.

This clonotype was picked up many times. The CDR3 loop is CPTGGWNEQFF. CDR3 in DNA: TGCCCGACAGGGGGCTGGAATGAGCAGTTCTTC. V usage is TRBV21-1 and J usage is TRBJ2-1; the table's D call TRBD1 went unverified against the DNA. TRBV21-1 is tagged as a pseudogene. The CDR3 length is 11 residues.

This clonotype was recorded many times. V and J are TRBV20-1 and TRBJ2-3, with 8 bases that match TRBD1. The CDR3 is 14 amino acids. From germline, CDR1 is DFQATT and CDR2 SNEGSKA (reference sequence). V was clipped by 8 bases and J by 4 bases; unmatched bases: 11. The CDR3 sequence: CSPGQGNRADTQYF. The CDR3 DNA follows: TGCAGTCCCGGACAGGGTAATAGGGCAGATACGCAGTATTTT.

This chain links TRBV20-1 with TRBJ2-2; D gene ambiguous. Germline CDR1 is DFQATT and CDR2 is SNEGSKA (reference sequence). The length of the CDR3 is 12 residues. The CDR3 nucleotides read TGCAGCGCGGCGTGGGACACCGGGGAGCTGTTTTTT. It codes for CSAAWDTGELFF.

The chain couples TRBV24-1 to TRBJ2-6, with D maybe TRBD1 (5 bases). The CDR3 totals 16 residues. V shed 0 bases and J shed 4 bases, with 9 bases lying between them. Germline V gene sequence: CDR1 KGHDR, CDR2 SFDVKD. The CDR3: CATSDLNRSGANVLTF. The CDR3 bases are TGTGCCACCAGTGATTTGAACAGGTCCGGGGCCAACGTCCTGACTTTC.

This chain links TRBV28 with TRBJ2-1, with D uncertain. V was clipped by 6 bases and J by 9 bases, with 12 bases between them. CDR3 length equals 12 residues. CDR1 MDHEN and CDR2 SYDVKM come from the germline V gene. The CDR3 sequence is CASRVRGAEQFF. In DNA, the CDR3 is TGTGCCAGCAGGGTCCGAGGAGCTGAGCAGTTCTTC.